Presented here are 29 T cell receptor beta chains from one specimen sequenced in a study of cytomegalovirus exposure and HLA in healthy donors. The PCR ran on 60 Vbeta and 13 Jbeta primers. Profiling relied on immunoSEQ multiplex PCR, and the TCRdb table lists in-frame clones only, not all of them. The sample records approximately 190,000 clones, approximately 90% being singletons. Sequencing was done on a sample of PBMCs. Receptors originate from a boy aged 2 to 9 in good health and CMV-seronegative.

The chain couples TRBV5-1 to TRBJ2-7, with no clear D. The CDR3 extends over 15 amino acids. Between the trimmed V and J ends, which lost 0 bases and 2 bases, there was a span of 12 bases. Looked up from germline, CDR1 is SGHRS and CDR2 is YFSETQ. The CDR3 DNA sequence: TGCGCCAGCAGCTTGGTTAAGCCCTTTACCTACGAGCAGTACTTC. Its translation: CASSLVKPFTYEQYF.

This chain uses TRBV30 with TRBJ1-1; 7 bases are shared with TRBD1. Per germline, CDR1 GTSNPN and CDR2 SVGIG (reference sequence). The CDR3 sequence is 16 residues long. The J segment lost 0 bases and the V segment lost 3 bases, leaving 10 bases of the junction unmatched. The CDR3 bases are TGTGCCTGGAGCGGCGCCTTAGGGACAGTGAACACTGAAGCTTTCTTT. Protein product: CAWSGALGTVNTEAFF.

Comment on this clone: A read error may account for a junction end that differs from germline. DNA of the CDR3: TGCAGCATTGAAGGCTTAGTCAGACAGACAGATACGCAGTATTTT. The encoded protein is CSIEGLVRQTDTQYF. This sequence joins TRBV29-1 and TRBJ2-3; a possible D gene is TRBD1 (5 bases). There are 15 residues in the CDR3. Per germline, CDR1 SQVTM and CDR2 ANQGSEA.

The J gene is TRBJ2-3, the V gene TRBV5-1, with 9 bases aligning to TRBD1. The CDR3 is 15 residues long. CDR1 and CDR2 (germline): SGHRS, YFSETQ. With V trimmed by 5 bases and J by 3 bases, 7 bases remained unmatched. CDR3 loop: CASSQQGARTDTQYF. The CDR3 DNA follows: TGCGCCAGCAGTCAACAGGGGGCGAGGACAGATACGCAGTATTTT.

J is TRBJ2-7 and V is TRBV6-5; possibly TRBD2 for D (5 bases). Germline lookup yields CDR1 MNHEY and CDR2 SVGAGI. The ends were cut back, 2 bases at V and 5 bases at J, with 13 bases in the middle. This CDR3 region has 14 residues. The CDR3 spells CASSYRLAVNEQYF. Here the CDR3 DNA reads TGTGCCAGCAGTTACCGGCTAGCAGTTAACGAGCAGTACTTC.

This clone was seen a single time. The chain links TRBV6-1 to TRBJ1-3; D is unclear. The ends were cut back, 11 bases at V and 0 bases at J, with 11 bases in the middle. This CDR3 comprises 13 residues. Germline assignment: CDR1 MNHNS and CDR2 SASEGT. The CDR3 protein is CAAEVGSGNTIYF. In DNA, the CDR3 is TGTGCCGCAGAGGTCGGCTCTGGAAACACCATATATTTT.

This chain connects TRBV4-2 to TRBJ2-5; the match to TRBD2 covers 14 bases. The CDR3 covers 18 residues. With V trimmed by 1 base and J by 5 bases, 9 bases remained unmatched. The germline gives CDR1 LGHNA, CDR2 YNFKEQ. The CDR3 sequence: CASSQAGLAGVFYETQYF. CDR3 coding DNA: TGTGCCAGCAGCCAAGCGGGACTAGCGGGAGTCTTTTATGAGACCCAGTACTTC.

The rearrangement links TRBV7-9 to TRBJ1-2; D perhaps matches TRBD1 (6 bases). In germline, CDR1 is SEHNR, CDR2 FQNEAQ (reference sequence). The CDR3 has 13 residues. The V gene lost 4 bases and the J gene lost 3 bases, with 9 bases spanning the gap. The CDR3 nucleotides read TGTGCCAGCAGCTCGGACAGAGACTATGGCTACACCTTC. Its translation: CASSSDRDYGYTF. The full variable domain, its missing parts supplied by reference TRBV7-9 and TRBJ1-2, is DTGVSQNPRHKITKRGQNVTFRCDPISEHNRLYWYRQTLGQGPEFLTYFQNEAQLEKSRLLSDRFSAERPKGSFSTLEIQRTEQGDSAMYLCASSSDRDYGYTFGSGTRLTVV.

This chain links TRBV14 with TRBJ2-5; weak D call: TRBD1 (5 bases). With 4 bases removed from V and 5 bases from J, the gap between germline ends came to 14 bases. Germline loops: CDR1 SGHDN, CDR2 FVKESK. The CDR3 has 14 residues. The CDR3 loop reads CASSPLRDLETQYF. The CDR3 DNA reads as TGTGCCAGCAGCCCACTCAGGGATCTGGAGACCCAGTACTTC.

The rearrangement links TRBV28 to TRBJ1-5; D remains unclear. Germline-derived CDR1 and CDR2 are MDHEN and SYDVKM. V was clipped by 3 bases and J by 3 bases, with 18 bases between them. This CDR3 is 17 amino acids long. The CDR3 is CASSFWRPGRPNQPQHF. The DNA for the CDR3 is TGTGCCAGCAGTTTCTGGCGGCCGGGGAGGCCCAATCAGCCCCAGCATTTT.

The CDR3 DNA reads TGTGCCAGTAAAAGGGGGACGCTTTATAGCAATCAGCCCCAGCATTTT. This gives the protein CASKRGTLYSNQPQHF. The V call is TRBV19, the J call TRBJ1-5, with D possibly matching TRBD1 (6 bases). V was trimmed by 7 bases and J by 0 bases, leaving 16 bases between them. This CDR3 spans 16 amino acids. From germline, CDR1 is LNHDA and CDR2 SQIVND (reference sequence).

The chain has TRBV2 and TRBJ1-2, with 7 bases aligning to TRBD1. This CDR3 region has 14 residues. Germline V gives CDR1 SNHLY, CDR2 FYNNEI. The V segment lost 3 bases and the J segment 3 bases; nucleotides outside the gene matches: 4. DNA for the CDR3: TGTGCCAGCAGTGATAACAGGGGAGACTATGGCTACACCTTC. The encoded protein is CASSDNRGDYGYTF.

As regards this clone: Different DNA sequences within this sample yield the same CDR3. The chain's CDR3 is CASSPTSGPYEQYF. In nucleotides, the CDR3 is TGTGCCAGCAGTCCCACTAGCGGCCCCTACGAGCAGTACTTC. The chain couples TRBV27 to TRBJ2-7; 8 positions agree with TRBD2. CDR3 length equals 14 residues. The V segment lost 5 bases and the J segment 2 bases; nucleotides outside the gene matches: 5. CDR1 is MNHEY, CDR2 SMNVEV, per germline (reference sequence).

V and J are TRBV9 and TRBJ2-6; 8 nucleotides match TRBD1. This CDR3 has 18 amino acids. Germline-derived CDR1 and CDR2 are SGDLS and YYNGEE. J gave up 4 bases and V 7 bases, and 16 bases lay outside the gene matches. The CDR3 sequence is CASADLRQGLLGANVLTF. The CDR3 DNA sequence: TGTGCCAGCGCCGACTTAAGACAGGGGCTCTTAGGGGCCAACGTCCTGACTTTC.

The chain has TRBV15 and TRBJ2-5; 7 bases line up with TRBD2. This CDR3 comprises 15 residues. Germline trimming cut 0 bases from V and 5 bases from J; bases unmatched to any gene: 6. Germline CDR1 and CDR2: LNHNV and YYDKDF (reference sequence). DNA for the CDR3: TGTGCCACCAGCAGAGACGGCGGGGGTAGTGAGACCCAGTACTTC. Translating gives CATSRDGGGSETQYF.

This clone was seen once. The chain joins TRBV5-4 to TRBJ2-7, with TRBD1 as a possible D gene (7 bases). The CDR3 spans 13 residues. The germline V gene encodes CDR1 SGHNT and CDR2 YYREEE (reference sequence). Trimming shortened V by 1 base and J by 3 bases, and 8 bases separated the two germline ends. The chain's CDR3 is CASSLQGGYEQYF. For the CDR3, the DNA is TGTGCCAGCAGCTTGCAGGGGGGCTACGAGCAGTACTTC.

The chain carries TRBV4-1 and TRBJ2-1; the match to TRBD2 covers 12 bases. This CDR3 spans 17 amino acids. V lost 1 base to trimming and J lost 7 bases; unmatched junction nucleotides: 8. CDR1 is MGHRA and CDR2 is YSYEKL in the germline V gene. The CDR3 sequence is CASSQVLAGGPRNEQFF. CDR3 nucleotide sequence: TGCGCCAGCAGCCAAGTGCTAGCGGGGGGGCCAAGGAATGAGCAGTTCTTC.

In nucleotides, the CDR3 is TGTGCCTGGAGGGCCACAGGGGCGGGGTACAATGAGCAGTTCTTC. It is translated as CAWRATGAGYNEQFF. J is TRBJ2-1 and V is TRBV30, with D perhaps TRBD1 (7 bases). The CDR3 loop spans 15 amino acids. From germline, CDR1 is GTSNPN and CDR2 SVGIG (reference sequence). The V end was cut by 3 bases, the J end by 4 bases, with 16 bases between.

The chain uses TRBV6-5 and TRBJ1-2; D perhaps matches TRBD1 (5 bases). This CDR3 comprises 13 residues. Trimming shortened V by 1 base and J by 7 bases, and 10 bases separated the two germline ends. Germline-derived CDR1 and CDR2 are MNHEY and SVGAGI. DNA for the CDR3: TGTGCCAGCAGTTACTTGCAGGGTAGTGGCTACACCTTC. Amino acid sequence: CASSYLQGSGYTF.

This clone has more than one count but fewer than ten. The chain combines TRBV5-4 with TRBJ1-1; 7 bases fit TRBD1. CDR1 is SGHNT, CDR2 YYREEE, per germline (reference sequence). V was clipped by 10 bases and J by 2 bases; unmatched bases: 5. This CDR3 is 12 amino acids long. The CDR3 reads CARGGLNTEAFF. CDR3 in DNA: TGTGCCCGAGGGGGCCTCAACACTGAAGCTTTCTTT.

The count of this clone is one. Its ends do not fully match the called genes, so a read error is possible. The chain joins TRBV6-6 to TRBJ1-3; 8 bases are shared with TRBD1. The CDR3 runs 16 residues. Germline V gene data show CDR1 as MNHNY and CDR2 as SVGAGI (reference sequence). This CDR3 reads CASSYFQGASANTIYF. CDR3 coding DNA: TGTGCCAGCAGTTACTTCCAGGGGGCTTCTGCAAACACCATATATTTT.

This clone was counted a single time. Here the CDR3 DNA reads TGCGCCAGCAGCAGCGCGCGGGGGGGCCCAAATGAGCAGTTCTTC. This translates into CASSSARGGPNEQFF. The rearrangement joins TRBV5-1 to TRBJ2-1, with 9 bases matching TRBD2. The CDR3 consists of 15 residues. With V trimmed by 4 bases and J by 7 bases, 9 bases remained unmatched. Germline V gene lookup returns CDR1 SGHRS and CDR2 YFSETQ.

The sample holds one count of this clone. This chain uses TRBV19 with TRBJ1-5; the D is unclear. The V and J ends lost 6 bases and 2 bases respectively, with 8 bases between them. Germline V gene sequence: CDR1 LNHDA, CDR2 SQIVND (reference sequence). The CDR3 is made up of 13 amino acids. CDR3 DNA sequence: TGTGCCAGTAGCCAGGATCGCAATCAGCCCCAGCATTTT. This translates into CASSQDRNQPQHF.

The chain recombines TRBV10-2 with TRBJ2-1, with 9 bases identical to TRBD1. Germline lookup yields CDR1 WSHSY and CDR2 SAAADI. The V and J ends lost 7 bases and 9 bases, in that order; junction bases with no gene match: 10. This CDR3 is built from 14 residues. CDR3: CASNAGTGYGEQFF. The DNA of the CDR3 is TGCGCCAGCAACGCCGGGACAGGGTATGGTGAGCAGTTCTTC.

V usage is TRBV10-1 and J usage is TRBJ1-1, with D perhaps TRBD1 (6 bases). The V and J ends lost 0 bases and 4 bases respectively, with 12 bases between them. CDR3 length: 15 residues. The germline V gene encodes CDR1 WNHNN and CDR2 SYGVQD (reference sequence). The CDR3, as DNA: TGCGCCAGCAGTGAGTCCAGGGGTCGGGCCACTGAAGCTTTCTTT. Its translation: CASSESRGRATEAFF.

The chain joins TRBV29-1 to TRBJ2-7, with 8 nucleotides matching TRBD1. This CDR3 has 13 residues. V shed 2 bases, J shed 5 bases, and the junction held 5 bases outside the gene matches. In germline, CDR1 is SQVTM, CDR2 ANQGSEA. DNA for the CDR3: TGCAGCGTTGAATACAGGGGGAACAACGAGCAGTACTTC. Protein product: CSVEYRGNNEQYF.

This chain joins TRBV27 and TRBJ1-5; no clear D. The germline CDR1 and CDR2 sequences are MNHEY and SMNVEV (reference sequence). V was clipped by 6 bases and J by 0 bases, with 12 bases between them. The CDR3 runs to 15 residues. The CDR3 is CASSMRVHSNQPQHF. The CDR3 DNA sequence: TGTGCCAGCAGCATGCGGGTACATAGCAATCAGCCCCAGCATTTT.

The chain recombines TRBV13 with TRBJ2-3; TRBD2 matches at 7 bases. Looked up from germline, CDR1 is PRHDT and CDR2 is FYEKMQ (reference sequence). Trimming removed 5 bases from V and 0 bases from J; junction bases left unmatched: 11. The CDR3 runs to 17 residues. The CDR3: CASSDGILASSTDTQYF. The CDR3 DNA follows: TGTGCCAGCAGCGACGGGATACTAGCGTCTAGCACAGATACGCAGTATTTT.

This rearrangement joins TRBV5-1 to TRBJ1-1, with 8 bases that match TRBD1. V was pared by 4 bases and J by 5 bases, with 13 bases of the junction left unmatched. CDR3 length: 16 amino acids. Germline V gene data show CDR1 as SGHRS and CDR2 as YFSETQ. In DNA, the CDR3 is TGCGCCAGCAGCCGAGATATTACAGGGGGTATGACTGAAGCTTTCTTT. It encodes CASSRDITGGMTEAFF.